This T cell receptor (beta chain) was documented in a study of blood T cell repertoires in COVID-19. Repertoires were generated with immunoSEQ multiplex PCR, while TCRdb's copy carries only in-frame clones and drops some. The sample lists more than 200,000 clones; just over 85% were seen once. This CDR3 is built from 16 residues. The ends lost 3 bases at V and 7 bases at J; junction bases unmatched: 9. Germline CDR1 and CDR2: LNHNV and YYDKDF (reference sequence). This receptor was identified in a man in his forties who had recovered from COVID-19. V gene TRBV15 combines with J gene TRBJ2-1, with 10 nucleotides matching TRBD2. The sample taken for sequencing was PBMCs or T cells enriched from blood (not recorded which). The CDR3: CATSSLAGGPFNEQFF. The CDR3 DNA follows: TGTGCCACCAGCAGTTTAGCGGGAGGCCCCTTTAATGAGCAGTTCTTC.